In its sample, the clone carrying this T cell receptor (beta chain) was seen once. Its target is unknown. This entry comes from a study of OX40 agonist ivuxolimab in advanced cancers. Method: immunoSEQ multiplex PCR; TCRdb's copy keeps in-frame clones and lacks some. The profile shows 100,000 to 150,000 clones, 90% of them singletons. Trimming pared 1 base from V and 8 bases from J, leaving 17 bases between. The CDR3 covers 15 residues. CDR1 and CDR2 from the germline V gene are ENHRY and SYGVKD. General study points: Expanded peripheral T cell antigen specificity was not determined.

The gene calls are TRBV10-3 and TRBJ1-1, with D possibly being TRBD1 (5 bases). The source material was CD4+ or CD8+ T cells sorted from blood, sampled in a trial of the OX40 agonist ivuxolimab. This receptor was identified in an adult with an advanced solid tumor such as melanoma, head and neck, liver or kidney cancer. In nucleotides, the CDR3 is TGTGCCATCAGTGAGTGGGGGTTGAGGGGCGGAGAAGCTTTCTTT. This sequence encodes CAISEWGLRGGEAFF.